The T cell receptor (beta chain) under discussion was sequenced for a study of graft-versus-host responses after intestinal transplantation. In the study overall: Every recipient underwent anti-thymocyte globulin induction, then tacrolimus and steroids for roughly 3 years. Study-wide results and limits: Patients with graft-donor T cell macrochimerism had high graft-versus-host to host-versus-graft clonal ratios in allografts.

CDR1 is MDHEN, CDR2 SYDVKM, per germline. There are 17 residues in the CDR3. V gave up 3 bases and J gave up 2 bases, with 20 bases separating them. Clones were read by immunoSEQ multiplex PCR, and TCRdb kept only the in-frame ones, dropping some. The sample shows roughly 36,000 clones, roughly 95% of them seen only once. As to this clone: Its specificity is unknown.

The material sequenced was unstimulated CD8+ T cells sorted from spleen or lymph node cells, taken before transplant. The receptor was isolated from a human donor who was the organ donor for an intestinal transplant. The genes are TRBV28 and TRBJ2-7, with D perhaps being TRBD1 or TRBD2 (5 bases each). CDR3 in DNA: TGTGCCAGCAGTTTTCCTGGGACCGCTTACAGCCCCTACGAGCAGTACTTC. Amino acids: CASSFPGTAYSPYEQYF.